The clone carrying this T cell receptor (beta chain) showed up just once. V lost 1 base and J lost 11, with 14 bases in between. The CDR3 is 13 residues long. From germline, CDR1 is DFQATT and CDR2 SNEGSKA (reference sequence). Flow cytometry had shown expanded CD8+CD57+ cells in the patients chosen for sequencing. Genomic DNA was employed as the template in profiling TCR beta VDJ and CDR3. TCRdb re-called the reads through MiXCR, storing one row per CDR3 protein. The sample includes about 150,000 distinct CDR3 sequences, roughly 54% of them seen just once. This sample was included in a study of CD8+CD57+ T cells in acquired aplastic anemia.

The specimen sequenced was sorted CD4+, CD8+, or CD8+CD57+ T cells (not recorded which) from PBMCs. This chain connects TRBV20-1 to TRBJ1-4, with a possible D match to TRBD1 (5 bases). The origin of this receptor is a human donor with aplastic anemia. The CDR3 spells CSARVDGGSKLFF. As DNA, the CDR3 is TGCAGTGCTAGAGTAGACGGGGGGTCCAAACTGTTTTTT.